This is a list of T cell receptor beta chains from one sample in a study of blood T cell repertoires in COVID-19. TCRdb's table, derived via immunoSEQ multiplex PCR, lists solely in-frame clones and lacks some. The sample gives 300,000 to 350,000 clones, under 90% of which show up once; roughly 2.9% is in the top ten. Sequenced sample: peripheral blood. The receptor source for this set is a woman aged 25-40 years with COVID-19, enrolled during active disease. Each CDR3 is given with its conserved first and last residue. Fields, in order: V gene, J gene, D gene, CDR3 length, clone size, CDR3 DNA, CDR3 protein. A D gene is named only where the DNA matches it firmly. The size entry is marked missing in some rows and otherwise reads once, few, many or a size class.

v_gene: TRBV5-1
j_gene: TRBJ2-3
d_gene: TRBD2
len: 16
abundance: -
CDR3nt: TGCGCCAGCAGCTTATTAGCGGGAGGGCCTTCAGATACGCAGTATTTT
CDR3aa: CASSLLAGGPSDTQYF

v_gene: TRBV20-1
j_gene: TRBJ2-3
d_gene: -
len: 14
abundance: -
CDR3nt: TGCAGTGCTAGTCAAGCGTCTAGCACAGATACGCAGTATTTT
CDR3aa: CSASQASSTDTQYF

v_gene: TRBV7-8
j_gene: TRBJ2-1
d_gene: TRBD2
len: 17
abundance: once
CDR3nt: TGTGCCAGCAGCTTAAGACTAGCGGGAGAGGGGTGGAATGAGCAGTTCTTC
CDR3aa: CASSLRLAGEGWNEQFF

v_gene: TRBV18
j_gene: TRBJ1-1
d_gene: -
len: 15
abundance: -
CDR3nt: TGTGCCAGCTCACCTCCGGGACACAAGAACACTGAAGCTTTCTTT
CDR3aa: CASSPPGHKNTEAFF

v_gene: TRBV24-1
j_gene: TRBJ1-1
d_gene: TRBD1
len: 14
abundance: few
CDR3nt: TGTGCCACCAGTGATTTTAGAGGGGACAGCGGAGCTTTCTTT
CDR3aa: CATSDFRGDSGAFF

v_gene: TRBV2
j_gene: TRBJ2-7
d_gene: -
len: 14
abundance: -
CDR3nt: TGTGCCAGCAGGTCTCTGGGGAGCTCCTACGAGCAGTACTTC
CDR3aa: CASRSLGSSYEQYF

v_gene: TRBV21-1
j_gene: TRBJ2-3
d_gene: -
len: 18
abundance: -
CDR3nt: TGTGCCAGCAGCAAGGAAACCCCCGGGACAGGAGGCCCAGATACGCAGTATTTT
CDR3aa: CASSKETPGTGGPDTQYF

v_gene: TRBV6-5
j_gene: TRBJ2-1
d_gene: TRBD1
len: 14
abundance: few
CDR3nt: TGTGCCAGCAGCTTTCGGACAGGGGTAGGTGAGCAGTTCTTC
CDR3aa: CASSFRTGVGEQFF

v_gene: TRBV18
j_gene: TRBJ2-7
d_gene: -
len: 14
abundance: -
CDR3nt: TGTGCCAGCTCTCCCGAGGGTTTCTCCTACGAGCAGTACTTC
CDR3aa: CASSPEGFSYEQYF

v_gene: TRBV12-3/TRBV12-4
j_gene: TRBJ2-1
d_gene: -
len: 13
abundance: -
CDR3nt: TGTGCCAGCAGTTCCCGTACCTACAATGAGCAGTTCTTC
CDR3aa: CASSSRTYNEQFF

v_gene: TRBV28
j_gene: TRBJ2-7
d_gene: TRBD2
len: 18
abundance: -
CDR3nt: TGTGCCAGCAGCCATCTCGATCCCTCACTAGCGGGAGTTCGGGAGCAGTACTTC
CDR3aa: CASSHLDPSLAGVREQYF

v_gene: TRBV7-9
j_gene: TRBJ2-2
d_gene: -
len: 13
abundance: many
CDR3nt: TGTGCCAGCAGCTTATTGGCCACCGGGGAGCTGTTTTTT
CDR3aa: CASSLLATGELFF

v_gene: TRBV15
j_gene: TRBJ2-7
d_gene: TRBD1
len: 16
abundance: -
CDR3nt: TGTGCCACCAGCAGAGTAAAAGGGACAGGAACCTACGAGCAGTACTTC
CDR3aa: CATSRVKGTGTYEQYF

v_gene: TRBV3-1/TRBV3-2
j_gene: TRBJ1-4
d_gene: TRBD1
len: 17
abundance: -
CDR3nt: TGTGCCAGCAGCATCTGGGCCGGGACAGGGGACACCGAAAAACTGTTTTTT
CDR3aa: CASSIWAGTGDTEKLFF

v_gene: TRBV29-1
j_gene: TRBJ2-4
d_gene: TRBD2
len: 12
abundance: -
CDR3nt: TGCAGCGTTTCCGGGACTAGCGGGACTCAGTACTTC
CDR3aa: CSVSGTSGTQYF

v_gene: TRBV19
j_gene: TRBJ2-7
d_gene: TRBD2
len: 14
abundance: -
CDR3nt: TGTGCCAGTACCGCTAGCGGGAGCGCCGGCGAGCAGTACTTC
CDR3aa: CASTASGSAGEQYF

v_gene: TRBV19
j_gene: TRBJ1-1
d_gene: -
len: 14
abundance: many
CDR3nt: TGTGCCAGTAGTATTGCAAGTAGGAGCGCTGAAGCTTTCTTT
CDR3aa: CASSIASRSAEAFF

v_gene: TRBV6-5
j_gene: TRBJ2-7
d_gene: -
len: 14
abundance: -
CDR3nt: TGTGCCAGCAGTTGGGCGGGGAGCTCCTACGAGCAGTACTTC
CDR3aa: CASSWAGSSYEQYF

v_gene: TRBV25-1
j_gene: TRBJ2-3
d_gene: TRBD2
len: 16
abundance: once
CDR3nt: TGTGCCAGCAGTGCCGGGCTAGCGGGCCGCACAGATACGCAGTATTTT
CDR3aa: CASSAGLAGRTDTQYF

v_gene: TRBV6-5
j_gene: TRBJ1-3
d_gene: -
len: 12
abundance: few
CDR3nt: TGTGCCAGCCACAGCTCTGGAAACACCATATATTTT
CDR3aa: CASHSSGNTIYF

v_gene: TRBV27
j_gene: TRBJ2-1
d_gene: -
len: 15
abundance: -
CDR3nt: TGTGCCAGCAGTTTACGGCGCGGAGCTTACAATGAGCAGTTCTTC
CDR3aa: CASSLRRGAYNEQFF

v_gene: TRBV15
j_gene: TRBJ2-7
d_gene: -
len: 15
abundance: -
CDR3nt: TGTGCCACAGAAGCACGGGGGACGATCCCCTACGAGCAGTACTTC
CDR3aa: CATEARGTIPYEQYF

v_gene: TRBV21-1
j_gene: TRBJ2-1
d_gene: -
len: 16
abundance: -
CDR3nt: TGTGCCAGCAGCATATTGGGACTGCGACTTTTCCTGGGTCGGTTCTTC
CDR3aa: CASSILGLRLFLGRFF

v_gene: TRBV5-6
j_gene: TRBJ1-2
d_gene: TRBD1
len: 16
abundance: -
CDR3nt: TGTGCCAGCAGCTTCGGGACAGGGGGCAGTATCAATGGCTACACCTTC
CDR3aa: CASSFGTGGSINGYTF

v_gene: TRBV19
j_gene: TRBJ1-1
d_gene: TRBD1
len: 17
abundance: -
CDR3nt: TGTGCCAGTAGTAGGCCCACAGGGGTAATAGAGAACACTGAAGCTTTCTTT
CDR3aa: CASSRPTGVIENTEAFF

v_gene: TRBV2
j_gene: TRBJ2-7
d_gene: -
len: 14
abundance: -
CDR3nt: TGTGCCAGCAAAACGGAGGGGAGTAGCTACGAGCAGTACTTC
CDR3aa: CASKTEGSSYEQYF

v_gene: TRBV5-4
j_gene: TRBJ2-3
d_gene: -
len: 13
abundance: -
CDR3nt: TGTGCCAGCGTGGAGGGTAGCACAGATACGCAGTATTTT
CDR3aa: CASVEGSTDTQYF

v_gene: TRBV4-1
j_gene: TRBJ2-1
d_gene: -
len: 11
abundance: -
CDR3nt: TGCGCCAGCAGCCCTGGGGCTGAGCAGTTCTTC
CDR3aa: CASSPGAEQFF

v_gene: TRBV10-1
j_gene: TRBJ2-1
d_gene: TRBD2
len: 14
abundance: -
CDR3nt: TGCGCCAGCAGTCGATCGGGCGGGAGGAATGAGCAGTTCTTC
CDR3aa: CASSRSGGRNEQFF

v_gene: TRBV5-4
j_gene: TRBJ1-1
d_gene: TRBD1
len: 15
abundance: -
CDR3nt: TGTGCCAGCAGCTTGGAGCTGACAGGGGTTCCTGAAGCTTTCTTT
CDR3aa: CASSLELTGVPEAFF

v_gene: TRBV11-2
j_gene: TRBJ1-5
d_gene: -
len: 13
abundance: -
CDR3nt: TGTGCCAGCAGCTTAGCCTACAATCAGCCCCAGCATTTT
CDR3aa: CASSLAYNQPQHF

v_gene: TRBV10-1
j_gene: TRBJ1-1
d_gene: -
len: 13
abundance: -
CDR3nt: TGCGCCAGCAGTGAGAAAGGGGTATCGGAAGCTTTCTTT
CDR3aa: CASSEKGVSEAFF

v_gene: TRBV28
j_gene: TRBJ1-1
d_gene: TRBD1
len: 16
abundance: -
CDR3nt: TGTGCCAGCAGTTTACGGGCTGCAGGGGGACCCCCTGAAGCTTTCTTT
CDR3aa: CASSLRAAGGPPEAFF

v_gene: TRBV11-2
j_gene: TRBJ1-4
d_gene: -
len: 16
abundance: few
CDR3nt: TGTGCCAGCAGCTTAGCCGGGCAGGGCACTAATGAAAAACTGTTTTTT
CDR3aa: CASSLAGQGTNEKLFF

v_gene: TRBV11-2
j_gene: TRBJ2-5
d_gene: -
len: 14
abundance: -
CDR3nt: TGTGCCAGCAGCTTTTGGCAGGCACAAGAGACCCAGTACTTC
CDR3aa: CASSFWQAQETQYF

v_gene: TRBV24-1
j_gene: TRBJ2-1
d_gene: TRBD1
len: 15
abundance: -
CDR3nt: TGTGCCACCAGTGATCCCGGACAGGGCTTTGATGAGCAGTTCTTC
CDR3aa: CATSDPGQGFDEQFF

v_gene: TRBV27
j_gene: TRBJ1-5
d_gene: TRBD1
len: 15
abundance: -
CDR3nt: TGTGCCAGCAGCACGACAGGGGGCACTAATCAGCCCCAGCATTTT
CDR3aa: CASSTTGGTNQPQHF

v_gene: TRBV6-5
j_gene: TRBJ1-3
d_gene: TRBD1
len: 14
abundance: -
CDR3nt: TGTGCCAGCAGGGACGACAGGGGAGGAAACACCATATATTTT
CDR3aa: CASRDDRGGNTIYF

v_gene: TRBV11-2
j_gene: TRBJ2-1
d_gene: TRBD2
len: 17
abundance: -
CDR3nt: TGTGCCAGCAGCTTAGCCTCGGGACTAGCGGGCTACAATGAGCAGTTCTTC
CDR3aa: CASSLASGLAGYNEQFF

v_gene: TRBV3-1/TRBV3-2
j_gene: TRBJ2-3
d_gene: TRBD2
len: 19
abundance: -
CDR3nt: TGTGCCAGCAGCCAAGATAGTCGTGTGGCTAGCGGTAGCACAGATACGCAGTATTTT
CDR3aa: CASSQDSRVASGSTDTQYF

v_gene: TRBV7-9
j_gene: TRBJ1-2
d_gene: TRBD1
len: 16
abundance: -
CDR3nt: TGTGCCAGCAGCTTAAGCGACAGGGGCAACAGCTATGGCTACACCTTC
CDR3aa: CASSLSDRGNSYGYTF

v_gene: TRBV27
j_gene: TRBJ1-2
d_gene: -
len: 15
abundance: -
CDR3nt: TGTGCCAGCAGTTTTGATTCGGGGATGAACTATGGCTACACCTTC
CDR3aa: CASSFDSGMNYGYTF